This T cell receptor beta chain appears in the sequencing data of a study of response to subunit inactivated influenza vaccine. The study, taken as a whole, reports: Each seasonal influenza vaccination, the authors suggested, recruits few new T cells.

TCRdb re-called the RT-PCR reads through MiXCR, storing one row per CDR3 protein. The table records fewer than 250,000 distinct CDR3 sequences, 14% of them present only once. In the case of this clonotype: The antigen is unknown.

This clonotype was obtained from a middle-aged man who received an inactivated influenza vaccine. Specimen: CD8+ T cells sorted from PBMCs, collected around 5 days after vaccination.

The CDR3 DNA reads as TGTGCCATCAGTGAGTTTGGACAGGGTAGCAATCAGCCCCAGCATTTT. Translated: CAISEFGQGSNQPQHF. V usage is TRBV10-3 and J usage is TRBJ1-5; TRBD1 aligns across 8 bases. CDR1 and CDR2 (germline): ENHRY, SYGVKD. Unmatched junction bases numbered 2, after V lost 1 base and J lost 0 bases. This CDR3 has 16 amino acids.